Below are 15 T cell receptor beta chains sequenced from a single sample in a study of cytomegalovirus exposure and HLA in healthy donors. 13 Jbeta primers and 60 Vbeta primers were used for the PCR. The method was immunoSEQ multiplex PCR; TCRdb's version includes in-frame clones alone and lacks a portion of them. The table lists some 200,000 clones, around two thirds of them singletons. Sequenced material: PBMCs. All receptors derive from a man aged 35-49 years in good health and CMV-seronegative.

The V gene is TRBV7-8, the J gene TRBJ2-5; 7 bases map to TRBD2. The CDR3 is 16 residues long. Per the germline V gene, CDR1 is SGHVS and CDR2 is FQNEAQ. The V segment lost 0 bases and the J segment 0 bases; nucleotides outside the gene matches: 4. The CDR3 sequence is CASSLAMGGYQETQYF. Written as DNA, the CDR3 is TGTGCCAGCAGCTTAGCAATGGGGGGGTACCAAGAGACCCAGTACTTC.

This chain connects TRBV4-1 to TRBJ2-7; 13 bases are shared with TRBD2. V was pared by 4 bases and J by 2 bases, with 8 bases of the junction left unmatched. This CDR3 region has 17 residues. Germline V gene lookup returns CDR1 MGHRA and CDR2 YSYEKL. In nucleotides, the CDR3 is TGCGCCAGCAGCCCTCGGGGGGGACTAGCGGGACCCTACGAGCAGTACTTC. It is translated as CASSPRGGLAGPYEQYF.

The gene calls are TRBV7-2 and TRBJ2-3; possible D gene TRBD2, 6 bases. V lost 2 bases to trimming and J lost 9 bases, with 12 bases between them. The CDR3 length is 13 residues. Germline lookup yields CDR1 SGHTA and CDR2 FQGNSA. CDR3 loop: CASSLRGLQTQYF. The CDR3 coding sequence is TGTGCCAGCAGCTTACGGGGACTCCAGACGCAGTATTTT.

This chain uses TRBV5-1 with TRBJ2-1; D perhaps matches TRBD2 (5 bases). The germline V gene encodes CDR1 SGHRS and CDR2 YFSETQ. The CDR3 sequence is 15 residues long. Trimming pared 4 bases from V and 10 bases from J, leaving 21 bases between. As DNA, the CDR3 is TGCGCCAGCAGCCATCACGGGGAGAGGGAACAAGAGCAGTTCTTC. Its translation is CASSHHGEREQEQFF.

This clone was seen more than once but under ten times. The J gene is TRBJ2-7, the V gene TRBV5-1; 8 nucleotides agree with TRBD2. The CDR3 loop spans 13 amino acids. V lost 7 bases to trimming and J lost 3 bases; unmatched junction nucleotides: 6. The germline V gene encodes CDR1 SGHRS and CDR2 YFSETQ. The CDR3 spells CASGPTSVYEQYF. CDR3 DNA sequence: TGCGCCAGCGGCCCGACTAGCGTCTACGAGCAGTACTTC.

About this clone: The junction does not match germline at one end; this may be a read error. V gene TRBV7-7 combines with J gene TRBJ2-1; 12 bases are shared with TRBD2. The CDR3 covers 15 residues. Germline values: CDR1 SSHAT, CDR2 FNYEAQ (reference sequence). The CDR3 DNA is TGTGCTAGCAGCTCCGGGACTAGCGGGCACAATGAGCAGTTCTTC. It codes for CASSSGTSGHNEQFF.

The CDR3 nucleotides read TGTGCCTGGAGTGTCCTGAGCAATCAGCCCCAGCATTTT. As protein: CAWSVLSNQPQHF. This rearrangement joins TRBV30 to TRBJ1-5; D gene uncertain. The CDR3 loop spans 13 amino acids. From germline, CDR1 is GTSNPN and CDR2 SVGIG (reference sequence). V was shortened by 0 bases and J by 1 base, with 4 bases between the two germline ends.

This clone was found a few times. This sequence joins TRBV6-4 and TRBJ1-2; perhaps TRBD1 as D (5 bases). This CDR3 is 11 amino acids long. Per germline, CDR1 MRHNA and CDR2 SNTAGT. The V and J ends lost 9 bases and 7 bases respectively, with 12 bases between them. As DNA, the CDR3 is TGTGCCAGACGACAGAACAGTGGCTACACCTTC. Amino acids: CARRQNSGYTF.

The rearrangement uses TRBV19 and TRBJ2-7; TRBD1 agrees at 8 bases. The germline V gene has CDR1 LNHDA and CDR2 SQIVND (reference sequence). The CDR3 contains 15 residues. V was pared by 4 bases and J by 5 bases, with 10 bases of the junction left unmatched. The CDR3 coding sequence is TGTGCCAGTAGTACATCGTCACAGGGGGGCCACGAGCAGTACTTC. Encoded protein: CASSTSSQGGHEQYF.

This chain links TRBV6-4 with TRBJ2-7, with 9 bases that match TRBD1. CDR3 size: 16 residues. The V segment lost 4 bases and the J segment 2 bases; nucleotides outside the gene matches: 9. Germline V gives CDR1 MRHNA, CDR2 SNTAGT. The CDR3, as DNA: TGTGCCAGCAGTGGAAGGCGACAGGGGGTAACCTACGAGCAGTACTTC. Encoded protein: CASSGRRQGVTYEQYF.

This clone was recorded a few times. CDR3 loop: CASSVGGSTDTQYF. The CDR3 nucleotides read TGCGCCAGCAGTGTTGGCGGGAGCACAGATACGCAGTATTTT. This rearrangement joins TRBV10-2 to TRBJ2-3; D possibly corresponds to TRBD2 (5 bases). Germline CDR1 is WSHSY and CDR2 is SAAADI. Deletions cut 4 bases from V and 0 bases from J, with 8 bases between. The CDR3 contains 14 residues.

As concerns this clone: An end of the junction does not agree with germline; a read error may underlie this. V gene TRBV7-7 combines with J gene TRBJ2-5; 10 nucleotides line up with TRBD1. The CDR3 is made up of 15 amino acids. Germline loops: CDR1 SSHAT, CDR2 FNYEAQ (reference sequence). The CDR3 DNA follows: TGTGCTAGCAGCTCTCGGGACAGGGGTACGGAGACCCAGTACTTC. This sequence encodes CASSSRDRGTETQYF.

This clone was found a few times. This chain links TRBV6-5 with TRBJ2-7, with 16 positions matching TRBD2. Germline V CDR1 and CDR2: MNHEY, SVGAGI. The CDR3 totals 16 residues. Trimming took 2 bases from V and 2 from J; bases not matched to a gene: 0. CDR3 DNA: TGTGCCAGCAGTTACGGGACTAGCGGGAGGGCCTACGAGCAGTACTTC. This encodes CASSYGTSGRAYEQYF.

This clone was seen a single time. The chain has TRBV5-1 and TRBJ2-7, with D tentatively TRBD2 (5 bases). The CDR3 contains 15 residues. Deletions cut 0 bases from V and 5 bases from J, with 15 bases between. Germline loops: CDR1 SGHRS, CDR2 YFSETQ. The CDR3 sequence: CASSLGRTGWDEQYF. The DNA for the CDR3 is TGCGCCAGCAGCTTGGGAAGGACGGGATGGGACGAGCAGTACTTC.

V usage is TRBV28 and J usage is TRBJ1-6; 7 nucleotides agree with TRBD1. This CDR3 region has 18 residues. The V and J ends lost 1 base and 4 bases, in that order; junction bases with no gene match: 10. Germline lookup yields CDR1 MDHEN and CDR2 SYDVKM. Here the CDR3 DNA reads TGTGCCAGCAGTTTATTGGAGCAGGGGGGAAGTTATAATTCACCCCTCCACTTT. Translation gives CASSLLEQGGSYNSPLHF.